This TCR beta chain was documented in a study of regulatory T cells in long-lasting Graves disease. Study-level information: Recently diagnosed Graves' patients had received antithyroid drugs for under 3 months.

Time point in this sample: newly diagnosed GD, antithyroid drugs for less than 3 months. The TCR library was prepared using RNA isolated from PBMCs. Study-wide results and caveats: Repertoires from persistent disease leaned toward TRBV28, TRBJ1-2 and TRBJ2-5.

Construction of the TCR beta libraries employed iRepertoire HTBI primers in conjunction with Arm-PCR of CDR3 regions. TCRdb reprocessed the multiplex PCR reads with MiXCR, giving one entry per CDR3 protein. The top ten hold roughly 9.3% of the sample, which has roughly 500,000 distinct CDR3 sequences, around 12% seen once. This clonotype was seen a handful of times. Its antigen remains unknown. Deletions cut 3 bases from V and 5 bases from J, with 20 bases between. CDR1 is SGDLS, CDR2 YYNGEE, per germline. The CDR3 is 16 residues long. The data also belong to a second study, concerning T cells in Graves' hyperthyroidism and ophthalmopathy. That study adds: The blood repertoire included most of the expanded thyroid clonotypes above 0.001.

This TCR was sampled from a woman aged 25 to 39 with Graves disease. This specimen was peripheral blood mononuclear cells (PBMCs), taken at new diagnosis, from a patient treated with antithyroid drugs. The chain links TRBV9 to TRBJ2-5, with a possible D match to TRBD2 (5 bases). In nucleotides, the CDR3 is TGTGCCAGCAGCGAGCGGTCGAGCGACCCAAGGGAGACCCAGTACTTC. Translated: CASSERSSDPRETQYF. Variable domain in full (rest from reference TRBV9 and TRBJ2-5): DSGVTQTPKHLITATGQRVTLRCSPRSGDLSVYWYQQSLDQGLQFLIQYYNGEERAKGNILERFSAQQFPDLHSELNLSSLELGDSALYFCASSERSSDPRETQYFGPGTRLLVL.